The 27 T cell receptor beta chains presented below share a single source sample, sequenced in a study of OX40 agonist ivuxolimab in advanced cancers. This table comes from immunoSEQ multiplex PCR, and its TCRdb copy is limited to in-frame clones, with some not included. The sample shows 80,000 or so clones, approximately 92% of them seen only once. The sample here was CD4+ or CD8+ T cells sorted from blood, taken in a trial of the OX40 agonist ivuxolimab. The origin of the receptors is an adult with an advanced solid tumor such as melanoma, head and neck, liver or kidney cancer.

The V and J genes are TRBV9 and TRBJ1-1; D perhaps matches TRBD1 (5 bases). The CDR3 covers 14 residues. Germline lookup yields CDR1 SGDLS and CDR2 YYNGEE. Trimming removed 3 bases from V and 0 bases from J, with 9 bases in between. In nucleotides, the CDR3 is TGTGCCAGCAGCGGACAGAAGATGAACACTGAAGCTTTCTTT. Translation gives CASSGQKMNTEAFF.

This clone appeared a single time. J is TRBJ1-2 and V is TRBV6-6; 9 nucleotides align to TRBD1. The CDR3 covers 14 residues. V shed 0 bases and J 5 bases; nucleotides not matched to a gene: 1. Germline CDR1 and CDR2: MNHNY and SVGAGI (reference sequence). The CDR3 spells CASSYSDRGYGYTF. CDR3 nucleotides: TGTGCCAGCAGTTACTCAGACAGGGGGTATGGCTACACCTTC.

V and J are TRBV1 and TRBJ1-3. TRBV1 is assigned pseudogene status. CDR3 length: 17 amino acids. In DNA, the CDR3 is TGCACCAGCAGCCAAGAAAAAGGGTCTCTGGCTGGAAACACCATATATTTT. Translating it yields CTSSQEKGSLAGNTIYF.

CDR3 nucleotide sequence: TGCGCCAGCAGCCAAACTAGTGTGGTAGGCCGCGAGCAGTACTTC. Translating gives CASSQTSVVGREQYF. The chain links TRBV4-1 to TRBJ2-7; tentative D call: TRBD2 (5 bases). This CDR3 has 15 amino acids. Germline CDR1 is MGHRA and CDR2 is YSYEKL. V was trimmed by 2 bases and J by 6 bases, leaving 17 bases between them.

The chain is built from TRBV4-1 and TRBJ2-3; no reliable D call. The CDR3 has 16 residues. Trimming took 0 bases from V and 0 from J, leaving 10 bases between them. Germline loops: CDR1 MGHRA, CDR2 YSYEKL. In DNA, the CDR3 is TGCGCCAGCAGCCAAGAAGGGTCAGTTAGCACAGATACGCAGTATTTT. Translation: CASSQEGSVSTDTQYF.

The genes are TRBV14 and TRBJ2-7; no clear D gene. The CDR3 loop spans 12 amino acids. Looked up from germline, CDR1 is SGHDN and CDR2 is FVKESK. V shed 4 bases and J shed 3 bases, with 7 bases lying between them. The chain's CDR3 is CASSPANYEQYF. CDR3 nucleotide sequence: TGTGCCAGCAGCCCTGCCAACTACGAGCAGTACTTC.

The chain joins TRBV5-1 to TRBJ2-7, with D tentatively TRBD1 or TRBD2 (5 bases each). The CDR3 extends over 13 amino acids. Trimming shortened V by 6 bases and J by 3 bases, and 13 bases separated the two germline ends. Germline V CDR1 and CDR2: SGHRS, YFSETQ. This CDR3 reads CASTPGQNYEQYF. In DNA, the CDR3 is TGCGCCAGCACCCCGGGGCAGAACTACGAGCAGTACTTC.

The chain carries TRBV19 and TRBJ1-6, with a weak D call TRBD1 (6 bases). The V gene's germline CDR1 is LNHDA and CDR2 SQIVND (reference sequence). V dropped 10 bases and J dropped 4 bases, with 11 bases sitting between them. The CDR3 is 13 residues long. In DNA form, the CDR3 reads TGTGCCACCCAGGGGCAGTATAATTCACCCCTCCACTTT. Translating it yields CATQGQYNSPLHF.

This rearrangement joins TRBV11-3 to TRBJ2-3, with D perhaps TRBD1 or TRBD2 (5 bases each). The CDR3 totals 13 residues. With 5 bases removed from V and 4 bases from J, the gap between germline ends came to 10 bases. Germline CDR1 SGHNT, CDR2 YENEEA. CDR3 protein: CASSPRGSDTQYF. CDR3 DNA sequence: TGTGCCAGCAGCCCTCGGGGCTCAGATACGCAGTATTTT.

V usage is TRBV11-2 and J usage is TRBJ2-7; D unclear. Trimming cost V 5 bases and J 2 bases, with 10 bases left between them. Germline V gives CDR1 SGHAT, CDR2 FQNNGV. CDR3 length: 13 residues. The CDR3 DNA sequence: TGTGCCAGCAGCCGACAAGGGCCCTACGAGCAGTACTTC. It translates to CASSRQGPYEQYF.

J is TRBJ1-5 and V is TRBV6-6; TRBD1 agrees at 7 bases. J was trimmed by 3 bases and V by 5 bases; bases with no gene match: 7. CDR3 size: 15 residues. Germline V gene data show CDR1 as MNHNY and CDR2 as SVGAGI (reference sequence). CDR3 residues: CASSTGTEINQPQHF. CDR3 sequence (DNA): TGTGCCAGCAGTACCGGGACAGAAATCAATCAGCCCCAGCATTTT.

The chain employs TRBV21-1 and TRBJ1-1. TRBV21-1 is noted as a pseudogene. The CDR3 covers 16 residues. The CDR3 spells CASSKVAREVKTEAFF. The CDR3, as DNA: TGTGCCAGCAGCAAAGTCGCTAGGGAAGTGAAAACTGAAGCTTTCTTT.

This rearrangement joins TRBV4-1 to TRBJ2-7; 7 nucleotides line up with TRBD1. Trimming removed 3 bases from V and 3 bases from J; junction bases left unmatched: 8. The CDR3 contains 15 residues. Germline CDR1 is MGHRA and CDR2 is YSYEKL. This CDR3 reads CASSQIQGDRYEQYF. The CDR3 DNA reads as TGCGCCAGCAGCCAGATCCAGGGGGATCGCTACGAGCAGTACTTC.

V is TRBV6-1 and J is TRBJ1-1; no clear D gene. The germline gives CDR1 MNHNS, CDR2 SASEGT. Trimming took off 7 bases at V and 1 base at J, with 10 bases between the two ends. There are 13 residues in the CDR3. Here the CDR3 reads CASTLKTNTEAFF. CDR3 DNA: TGTGCCAGCACTCTAAAAACGAACACTGAAGCTTTCTTT.

CDR3 in amino acids: CASSGRTATGELFF. CDR3 in DNA: TGTGCCAGCAGCGGAAGGACCGCCACCGGGGAGCTGTTTTTT. The J gene is TRBJ2-2, the V gene TRBV9; D not certain. This CDR3 has 14 amino acids. Trimming removed 3 bases from V and 4 bases from J, with 10 bases in between. CDR1 and CDR2 from the germline V gene are SGDLS and YYNGEE. The complete variable domain, with remaining parts taken from reference TRBV9 and TRBJ2-2, reads DSGVTQTPKHLITATGQRVTLRCSPRSGDLSVYWYQQSLDQGLQFLIQYYNGEERAKGNILERFSAQQFPDLHSELNLSSLELGDSALYFCASSGRTATGELFFGEGSRLTVL.

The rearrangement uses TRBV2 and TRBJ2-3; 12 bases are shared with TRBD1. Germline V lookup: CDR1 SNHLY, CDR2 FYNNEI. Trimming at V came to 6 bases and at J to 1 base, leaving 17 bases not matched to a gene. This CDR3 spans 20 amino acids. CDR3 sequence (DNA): TGTGCCAGCAGAGGCCCGGGACAGGGGGCTGCTAGCGGGCGCACAGATACGCAGTATTTT. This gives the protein CASRGPGQGAASGRTDTQYF. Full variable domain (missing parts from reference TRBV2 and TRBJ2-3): EPEVTQTPSHQVTQMGQEVILRCVPISNHLYFYWYRQILGQKVEFLVSFYNNEISEKSEIFDDQFSVERPDGSNFTLKIRSTKLEDSAMYFCASRGPGQGAASGRTDTQYFGPGTRLTVL.

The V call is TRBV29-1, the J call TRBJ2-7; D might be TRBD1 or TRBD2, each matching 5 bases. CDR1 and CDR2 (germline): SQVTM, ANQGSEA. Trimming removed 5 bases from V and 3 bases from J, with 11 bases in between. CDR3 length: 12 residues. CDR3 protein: CSVRQGVYEQYF. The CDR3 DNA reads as TGCAGCGTTCGGCAGGGAGTCTACGAGCAGTACTTC.

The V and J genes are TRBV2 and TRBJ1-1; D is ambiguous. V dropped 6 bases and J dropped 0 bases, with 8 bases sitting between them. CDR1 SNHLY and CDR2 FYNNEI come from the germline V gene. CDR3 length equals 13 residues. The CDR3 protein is CASSDVLNTEAFF. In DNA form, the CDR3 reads TGTGCCAGCAGCGACGTTTTGAACACTGAAGCTTTCTTT.

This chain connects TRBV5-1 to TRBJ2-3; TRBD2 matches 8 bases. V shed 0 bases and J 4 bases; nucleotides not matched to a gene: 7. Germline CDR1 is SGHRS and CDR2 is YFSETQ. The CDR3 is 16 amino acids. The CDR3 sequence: CASSLEAGGRSDTQYF. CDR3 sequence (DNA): TGCGCCAGCAGCTTGGAGGCGGGGGGAAGGTCAGATACGCAGTATTTT.

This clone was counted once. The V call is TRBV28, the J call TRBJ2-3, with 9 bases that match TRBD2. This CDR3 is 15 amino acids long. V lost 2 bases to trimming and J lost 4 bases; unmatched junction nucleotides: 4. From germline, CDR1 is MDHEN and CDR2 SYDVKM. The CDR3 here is CASSLVRGGADTQYF. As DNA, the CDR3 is TGTGCCAGCAGTTTAGTGCGGGGGGGCGCAGATACGCAGTATTTT.

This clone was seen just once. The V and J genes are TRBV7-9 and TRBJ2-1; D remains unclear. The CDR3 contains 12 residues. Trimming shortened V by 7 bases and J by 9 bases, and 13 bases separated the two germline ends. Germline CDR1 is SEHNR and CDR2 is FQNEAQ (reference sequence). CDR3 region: CASNYGMREQFF. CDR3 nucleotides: TGTGCCAGCAACTACGGTATGCGTGAGCAGTTCTTC.

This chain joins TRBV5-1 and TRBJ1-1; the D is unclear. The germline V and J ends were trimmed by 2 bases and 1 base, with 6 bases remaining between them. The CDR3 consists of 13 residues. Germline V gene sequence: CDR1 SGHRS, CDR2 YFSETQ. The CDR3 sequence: CASSLEGNTEAFF. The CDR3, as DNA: TGCGCCAGCAGCTTAGAGGGGAACACTGAAGCTTTCTTT.

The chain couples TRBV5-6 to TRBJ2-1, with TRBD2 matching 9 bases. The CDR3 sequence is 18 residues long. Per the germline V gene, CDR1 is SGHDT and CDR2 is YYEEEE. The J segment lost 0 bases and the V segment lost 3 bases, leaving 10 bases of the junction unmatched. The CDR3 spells CASSSLTSGLSSYNEQFF. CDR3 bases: TGTGCCAGCAGCTCGCTCACTAGCGGGCTTAGCTCCTACAATGAGCAGTTCTTC.

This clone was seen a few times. The CDR3 loop is CASSGGLTEETQYF. CDR3 DNA sequence: TGTGCCAGCAGCGGGGGACTCACTGAAGAGACCCAGTACTTC. The J gene is TRBJ2-5, the V gene TRBV5-4; tentatively, D is TRBD2 (6 bases). V gave up 4 bases and J gave up 3 bases, with 13 bases separating them. The germline CDR1 and CDR2 sequences are SGHNT and YYREEE (reference sequence). The CDR3 length is 14 residues. Full variable domain (missing parts from reference TRBV5-4 and TRBJ2-5): ETGVTQSPTHLIKTRGQQVTLRCSSQSGHNTVSWYQQALGQGPQFIFQYYREEENGRGNFPPRFSGLQFPNYSSELNVNALELDDSALYLCASSGGLTEETQYFGPGTRLLVL.

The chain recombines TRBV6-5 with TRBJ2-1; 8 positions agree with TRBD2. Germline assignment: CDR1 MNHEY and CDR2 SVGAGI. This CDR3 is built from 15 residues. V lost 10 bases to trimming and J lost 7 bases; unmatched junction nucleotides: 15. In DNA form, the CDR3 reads TGTGCCACGCAGAAGCCGGGACTAGGCCAGAATGAGCAGTTCTTC. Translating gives CATQKPGLGQNEQFF.

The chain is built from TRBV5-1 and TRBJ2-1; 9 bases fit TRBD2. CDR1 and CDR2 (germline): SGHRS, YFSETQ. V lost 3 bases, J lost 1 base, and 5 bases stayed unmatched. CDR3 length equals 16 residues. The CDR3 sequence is CASSSNSGSSYNEQFF. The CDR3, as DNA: TGCGCCAGCAGCTCAAATAGCGGGAGTTCCTACAATGAGCAGTTCTTC.

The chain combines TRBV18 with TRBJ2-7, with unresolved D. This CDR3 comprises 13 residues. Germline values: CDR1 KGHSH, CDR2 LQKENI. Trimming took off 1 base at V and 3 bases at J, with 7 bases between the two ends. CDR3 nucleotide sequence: TGTGCCAGCTCACCACTGGACGACTACGAGCAGTACTTC. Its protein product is CASSPLDDYEQYF.